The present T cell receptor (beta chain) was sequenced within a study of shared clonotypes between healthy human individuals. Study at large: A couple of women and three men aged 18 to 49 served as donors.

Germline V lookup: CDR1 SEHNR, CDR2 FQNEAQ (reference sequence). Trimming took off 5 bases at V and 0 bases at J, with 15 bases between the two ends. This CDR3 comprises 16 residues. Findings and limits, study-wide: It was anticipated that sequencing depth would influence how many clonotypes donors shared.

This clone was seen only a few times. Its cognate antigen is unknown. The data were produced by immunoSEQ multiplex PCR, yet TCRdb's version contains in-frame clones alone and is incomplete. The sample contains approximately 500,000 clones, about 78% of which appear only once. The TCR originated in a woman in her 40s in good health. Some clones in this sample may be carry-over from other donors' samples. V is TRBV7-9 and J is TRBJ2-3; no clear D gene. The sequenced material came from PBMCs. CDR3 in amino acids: CASSHKRQISTDTQYF. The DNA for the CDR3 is TGTGCCAGCAGCCACAAGAGGCAGATTAGCACAGATACGCAGTATTTT.